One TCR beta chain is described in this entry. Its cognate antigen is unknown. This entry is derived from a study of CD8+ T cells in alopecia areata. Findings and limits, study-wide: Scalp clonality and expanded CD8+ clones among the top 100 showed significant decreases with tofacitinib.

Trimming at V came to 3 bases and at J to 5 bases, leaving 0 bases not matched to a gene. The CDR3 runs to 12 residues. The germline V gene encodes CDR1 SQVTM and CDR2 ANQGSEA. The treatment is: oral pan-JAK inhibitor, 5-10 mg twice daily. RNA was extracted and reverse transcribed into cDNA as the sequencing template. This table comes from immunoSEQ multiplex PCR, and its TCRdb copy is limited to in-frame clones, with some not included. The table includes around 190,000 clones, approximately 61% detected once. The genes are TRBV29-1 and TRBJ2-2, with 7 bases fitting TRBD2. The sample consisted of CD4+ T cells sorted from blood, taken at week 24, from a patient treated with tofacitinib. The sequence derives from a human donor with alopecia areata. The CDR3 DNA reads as TGCAGCGTTGAGGGGGGGACCGGGGAGCTGTTTTTT. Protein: CSVEGGTGELFF.